Listed below are T cell receptor beta chains from one sample, sequenced in a study of identical twins. MiXCR, run by TCRdb on the 5' RACE reads, gives a single entry per CDR3 protein. The table records around 490,000 distinct CDR3 sequences, 20% to 25% of them present only once. These records were also assigned to another study, of yellow fever vaccine responses in identical twins.

Sequencing was carried out using CD4+ T cells sorted from blood. The receptors stem from a woman younger than 30 in good health. Each CDR3 is given with its conserved first and last residue. Fields, in order: V gene, D gene, clone size, J gene, CDR3 protein, CDR3 DNA. The D gene is left open where the match is weak. Only part of the rows carry a size: once, few, many, or a class if the clone is expanded.

TRBV12-3/TRBV12-4	.	few	TRBJ2-5	CASGNRPQETQYF	TGTGCCAGCGGAAACAGGCCTCAAGAGACCCAGTACTTC
TRBV9	.	.	TRBJ2-1	CASSVVVRRYNEQFF	TGTGCCAGCAGCGTAGTTGTGCGGAGATACAATGAGCAGTTCTTC
TRBV28	.	.	TRBJ2-1	CASSLKRVSYNEQFF	TGTGCCAGCAGTTTAAAAAGGGTTTCCTACAATGAGCAGTTCTTC
TRBV18	.	.	TRBJ2-7	CASSLGYVDEQYF	TGTGCCAGCTCACTGGGCTACGTAGACGAGCAGTACTTC
TRBV11-3	TRBD2	many	TRBJ2-3	CASSPGSGLASDTQYF	TGTGCCAGCAGCCCCGGTTCTGGACTAGCATCAGATACGCAGTATTTT
TRBV27	TRBD2	.	TRBJ2-5	CASRRAGGPLETQYF	TGTGCCAGCAGGAGAGCGGGAGGGCCTCTAGAGACCCAGTACTTC
TRBV6-2/TRBV6-3	TRBD1	few	TRBJ2-2	CAPLARKGDRVGKTGELFF	TGTGCCCCTCTAGCCCGTAAGGGAGACAGGGTCGGAAAGACCGGGGAGCTGTTTTTT
TRBV6-5	.	.	TRBJ2-2	CASSYSRGGVGELFF	TGTGCCAGCAGTTACTCCCGAGGAGGCGTGGGGGAGCTGTTTTTT
TRBV12-3/TRBV12-4	.	.	TRBJ1-3	CASSFKKGPGNTIYF	TGTGCCAGCAGTTTCAAAAAAGGGCCTGGAAACACCATATATTTT
TRBV20-1	TRBD1	few	TRBJ1-6	CSAAQGANSPLHF	TGCAGTGCTGCACAGGGGGCCAATTCACCCCTCCACTTT